The 9 T cell receptor beta chains below all came from one sample that was sequenced in a study of T-cell memory formation after mild COVID-19. Using its own MiXCR run on the 5' RACE reads, TCRdb lists one record per CDR3 protein. The sample has 400,000 to 500,000 distinct CDR3 sequences, about 19% seen once; the top ten hold approximately 8.4%. The sample taken for sequencing was PBMCs or a T cell subset sorted from them (not recorded which). These receptors all stem from an adult woman who had mild COVID-19 (a few samples of this study predate the infection). Cell type and time point are not known.

This clonotype appeared a few times. The chain joins TRBV6-5 to TRBJ2-4, with D possibly being TRBD1 (6 bases). Germline V lookup: CDR1 MNHEY, CDR2 SVGAGI. There are 15 residues in the CDR3. V was trimmed by 5 bases and J by 1 base, leaving 12 bases between them. The CDR3: CASSPIDRAKNIQYF. CDR3 bases: TGTGCCAGCAGTCCCATCGACAGGGCCAAAAACATTCAGTACTTC.

J is TRBJ1-2 and V is TRBV12-3 or TRBV12-4; D remains ambiguous. V lost 5 bases and J lost 8, with 24 bases in between. CDR3 size: 16 residues. CDR3 in amino acids: CASSLPRTAPAKGYTF. For the CDR3, the DNA is TGTGCCAGCAGTCTTCCGAGGACGGCCCCCGCAAAGGGCTACACCTTC.

This clonotype was detected a few times. The chain links TRBV24-1 to TRBJ1-2, with a possible D match to TRBD1 (6 bases). CDR1 is KGHDR, CDR2 SFDVKD, per germline. The CDR3 sequence is 14 residues long. The V end lost 4 bases, the J end lost 7 bases, and 15 bases lay between the germline ends. The CDR3 loop reads CATSDTTGPLGYTF. The CDR3 coding sequence is TGTGCCACCAGTGACACAACAGGGCCCCTTGGCTACACCTTC.

This chain connects TRBV3-1 to TRBJ1-6; no definite D call. Germline-derived CDR1 and CDR2 are LGHDT and YNNKEL (reference sequence). Trimming took off 5 bases at V and 5 bases at J, with 13 bases between the two ends. This CDR3 is built from 15 residues. CDR3 sequence (DNA): TGTGCCAGCAGCGCGCAGGTCAGAAATAATTCACCCCTCCACTTT. It yields the protein CASSAQVRNNSPLHF. The full variable domain, its missing parts supplied by reference TRBV3-1 and TRBJ1-6, is DTAVSQTPKYLVTQMGNDKSIKCEQNLGHDTMYWYKQDSKKFLKIMFSYNNKELIINETVPNRFSPKSPDKAHLNLHINSLELGDSAVYFCASSAQVRNNSPLHFGNGTRLTVT.

The table lists this clonotype with a few counts. The CDR3 DNA follows: TGTGCCAGCAGTTTTTCGGGGCTCCGTTACGAGCAGTACTTC. Its translation: CASSFSGLRYEQYF. J is TRBJ2-7 and V is TRBV12-3 or TRBV12-4, with D possibly being TRBD1 or TRBD2 (5 bases each). Trimming removed 3 bases from V and 4 bases from J, with 13 bases in between. This CDR3 is 14 amino acids long.

This clonotype was detected ten times or more. The rearrangement links TRBV5-1 to TRBJ2-5; no reliable D call. Trimming took off 4 bases at V and 4 bases at J, with 20 bases between the two ends. From germline, CDR1 is SGHRS and CDR2 YFSETQ. The CDR3 extends over 16 amino acids. This CDR3 is CASSPYDTVTGETQYF. The CDR3, as DNA: TGCGCCAGCAGCCCCTACGATACCGTGACGGGAGAGACCCAGTACTTC.

The gene calls are TRBV7-2 and TRBJ1-5; no reliable D call. Germline V gene lookup returns CDR1 SGHTA and CDR2 FQGNSA. V was clipped by 1 base and J by 0 bases, with 7 bases between them. CDR3 length: 15 residues. DNA for the CDR3: TGTGCCAGCAGCTTAGTCGCAGATAGCAATCAGCCCCAGCATTTT. Translated, it gives CASSLVADSNQPQHF.

The chain carries TRBV5-1 and TRBJ1-2; 10 bases match TRBD1. Germline CDR1 is SGHRS and CDR2 is YFSETQ. Trimming removed 4 bases from V and 11 bases from J; junction bases left unmatched: 11. This CDR3 spans 14 amino acids. In nucleotides, the CDR3 is TGCGCCAGCAGCCGGGACAGGGGTCCTCTGGGATACACCTTC. Its protein product is CASSRDRGPLGYTF.

The CDR3 nucleotides are TGTGCCAGCTCACCACTCCACGAGAACACTGAAGCTTTCTTT. It encodes CASSPLHENTEAFF. The rearrangement links TRBV18 to TRBJ1-1, with no clear D. Trimming left V 1 base short and J 1 base short, with 7 bases between. CDR1 KGHSH and CDR2 LQKENI come from the germline V gene. CDR3 length equals 14 residues.